Here is one T cell receptor beta chain with its context. Antigen specificity is unknown. This sample is part of a study of cytomegalovirus exposure and HLA in healthy donors. Study-level findings and limits: TCR clusters originating in the first cohort tended to co-occur in the 120 validation repertoires, according to a later analysis. TCR beta chains numbering more than 150 were designated cytomegalovirus-associated.

Sequencing used immunoSEQ multiplex PCR; TCRdb keeps in-frame clones, though not all of them. The sample has approximately 200,000 clones, about 80% seen once. The CDR3 extends over 15 amino acids. The germline CDR1 and CDR2 sequences are SGHNT and YYREEE (reference sequence). The V gene end was trimmed by 0 bases and the J gene end by 4 bases; junction bases not matched to a gene: 6. This receptor was taken from a man aged 18-30 years in good health and CMV-seropositive. The sequenced sample consisted of PBMCs. The chain carries TRBV5-4 and TRBJ1-1, with 7 bases fitting TRBD1. CDR3 in DNA: TGTGCCAGCAGCTTGGCCGGGTCAGGGGGCACTGAAGCTTTCTTT. It is translated as CASSLAGSGGTEAFF.